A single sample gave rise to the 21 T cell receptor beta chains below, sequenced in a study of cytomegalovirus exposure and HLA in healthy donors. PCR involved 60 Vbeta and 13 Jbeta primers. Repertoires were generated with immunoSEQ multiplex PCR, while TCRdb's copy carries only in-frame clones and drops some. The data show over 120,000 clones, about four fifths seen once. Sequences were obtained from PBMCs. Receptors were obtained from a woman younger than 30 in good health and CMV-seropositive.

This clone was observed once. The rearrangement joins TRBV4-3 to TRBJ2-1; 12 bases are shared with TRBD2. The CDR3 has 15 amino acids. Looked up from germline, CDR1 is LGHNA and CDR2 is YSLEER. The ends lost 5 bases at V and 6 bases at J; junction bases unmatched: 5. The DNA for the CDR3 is TGCGCCAGCAGCGCTAGCGGGGGGGCCTTCAATGAGCAGTTCTTC. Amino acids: CASSASGGAFNEQFF.

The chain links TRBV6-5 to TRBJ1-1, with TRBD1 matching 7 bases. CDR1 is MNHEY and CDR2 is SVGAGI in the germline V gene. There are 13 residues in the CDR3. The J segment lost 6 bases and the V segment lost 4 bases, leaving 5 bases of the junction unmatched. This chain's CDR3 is CASSLGQFAEAFF. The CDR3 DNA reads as TGTGCCAGCAGTTTGGGACAGTTCGCTGAAGCTTTCTTT.

CDR3 nucleotide sequence: TGTGCCAGCAGTTCCGGGACAAAGCAGGCCGGGGAGCTGTTTTTT. It translates to CASSSGTKQAGELFF. The chain carries TRBV28 and TRBJ2-2; D might be TRBD1 (6 bases). Germline V CDR1 and CDR2: MDHEN, SYDVKM. This CDR3 is built from 15 residues. V was cut by 4 bases and J by 6 bases, with 15 bases left in between.

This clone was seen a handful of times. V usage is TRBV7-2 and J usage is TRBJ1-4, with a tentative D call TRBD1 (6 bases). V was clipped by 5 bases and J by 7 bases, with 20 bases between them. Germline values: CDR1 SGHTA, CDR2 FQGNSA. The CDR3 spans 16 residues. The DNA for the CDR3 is TGTGCCAGCAGCGGCGCCTCAGGGGTCGTGAGTGAAAAACTGTTTTTT. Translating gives CASSGASGVVSEKLFF.

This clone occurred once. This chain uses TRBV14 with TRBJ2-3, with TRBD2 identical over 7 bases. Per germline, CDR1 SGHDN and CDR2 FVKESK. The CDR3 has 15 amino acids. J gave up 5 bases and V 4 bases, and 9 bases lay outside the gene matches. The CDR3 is CASSPWTRAGDTQYF. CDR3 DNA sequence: TGTGCCAGCAGCCCTTGGACTAGGGCGGGAGATACGCAGTATTTT. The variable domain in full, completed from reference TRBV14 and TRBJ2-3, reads EAGVTQFPSHSVIEKGQTVTLRCDPISGHDNLYWYRRVMGKEIKFLLHFVKESKQDESGMPNNRFLAERTGGTYSTLKVQPAELEDSGVYFCASSPWTRAGDTQYFGPGTRLTVL.

DNA for the CDR3: TGTGCCAGTAGTCCTCAGGTTCAAGTGCCTCGGATTGAAGCTTTCTTT. Protein: CASSPQVQVPRIEAFF. The chain carries TRBV19 and TRBJ1-1; D is unresolved. With 5 bases removed from V and 7 bases from J, the gap between germline ends came to 23 bases. CDR3 length: 16 residues. Germline V lookup: CDR1 LNHDA, CDR2 SQIVND (reference sequence). Combining the CDR3 with reference TRBV19 and TRBJ1-1 gives the whole variable domain DGGITQSPKYLFRKEGQNVTLSCEQNLNHDAMYWYRQDPGQGLRLIYYSQIVNDFQKGDIAEGYSVSREKKESFPLTVTSAQKNPTAFYLCASSPQVQVPRIEAFFGQGTRLTVV.

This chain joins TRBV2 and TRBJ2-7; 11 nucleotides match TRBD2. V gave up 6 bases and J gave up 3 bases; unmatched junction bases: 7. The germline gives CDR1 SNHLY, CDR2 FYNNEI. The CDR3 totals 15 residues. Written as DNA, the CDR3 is TGTGCCAGCAGGGCAATAGCGGGGGGGCTCTACGAGCAGTACTTC. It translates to CASRAIAGGLYEQYF.

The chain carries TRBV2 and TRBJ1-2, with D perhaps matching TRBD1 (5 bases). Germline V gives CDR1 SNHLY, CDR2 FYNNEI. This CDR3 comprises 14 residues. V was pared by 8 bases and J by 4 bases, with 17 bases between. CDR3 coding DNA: TGTGCCAGCCTTCGGACATTGGAGGGCTATGGCTACACCTTC. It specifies CASLRTLEGYGYTF.

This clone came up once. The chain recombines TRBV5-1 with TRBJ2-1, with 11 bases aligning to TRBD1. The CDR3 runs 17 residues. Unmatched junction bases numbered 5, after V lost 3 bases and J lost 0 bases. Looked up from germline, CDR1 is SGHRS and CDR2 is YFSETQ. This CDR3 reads CASSSTGTGGSYNEQFF. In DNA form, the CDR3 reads TGCGCCAGCAGCTCCACAGGGACAGGGGGCTCCTACAATGAGCAGTTCTTC.

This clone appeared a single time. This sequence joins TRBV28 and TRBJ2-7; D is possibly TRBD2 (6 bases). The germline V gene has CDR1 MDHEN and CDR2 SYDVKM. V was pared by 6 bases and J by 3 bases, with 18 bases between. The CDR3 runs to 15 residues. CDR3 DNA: TGTGCCAGCAGAAAAGGACTAACAAGTCTCTACGAGCAGTACTTC. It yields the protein CASRKGLTSLYEQYF. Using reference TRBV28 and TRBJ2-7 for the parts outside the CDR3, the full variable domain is DVKVTQSSRYLVKRTGEKVFLECVQDMDHENMFWYRQDPGLGLRLIYFSYDVKMKEKGDIPEGYSVSREKKERFSLILESASTNQTSMYLCASRKGLTSLYEQYFGPGTRLTVT.

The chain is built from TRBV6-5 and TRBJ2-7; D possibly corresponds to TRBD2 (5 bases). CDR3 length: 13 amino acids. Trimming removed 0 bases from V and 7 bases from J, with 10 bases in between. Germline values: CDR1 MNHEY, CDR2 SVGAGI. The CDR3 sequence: CASSYSGTGEQYF. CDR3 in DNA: TGTGCCAGCAGTTACTCTGGCACGGGGGAGCAGTACTTC.

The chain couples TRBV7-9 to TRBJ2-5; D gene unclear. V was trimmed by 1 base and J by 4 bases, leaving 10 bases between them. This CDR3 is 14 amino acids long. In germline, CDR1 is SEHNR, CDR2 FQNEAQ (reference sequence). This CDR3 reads CASSLVQSGETQYF. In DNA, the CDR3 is TGTGCCAGCAGCTTAGTTCAATCGGGAGAGACCCAGTACTTC.

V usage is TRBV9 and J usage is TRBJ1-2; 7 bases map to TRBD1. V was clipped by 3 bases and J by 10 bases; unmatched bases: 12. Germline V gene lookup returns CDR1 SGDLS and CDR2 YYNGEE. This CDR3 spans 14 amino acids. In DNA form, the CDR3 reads TGTGCCAGCAGCGAACGACAGGGTGCACATGTCTACACCTTC. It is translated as CASSERQGAHVYTF.

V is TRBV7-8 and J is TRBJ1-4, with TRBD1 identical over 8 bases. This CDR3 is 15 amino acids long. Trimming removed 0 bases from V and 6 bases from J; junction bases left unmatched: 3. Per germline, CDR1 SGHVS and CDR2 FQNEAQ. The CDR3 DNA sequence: TGTGCCAGCAGCTTAGCGCCGGGACAGGATGAAAAACTGTTTTTT. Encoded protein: CASSLAPGQDEKLFF.

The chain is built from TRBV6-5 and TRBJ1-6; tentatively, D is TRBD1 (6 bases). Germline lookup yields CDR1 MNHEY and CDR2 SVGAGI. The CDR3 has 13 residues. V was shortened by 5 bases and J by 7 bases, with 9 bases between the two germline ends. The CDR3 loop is CASSTRGNSPLHF. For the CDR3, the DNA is TGTGCCAGCAGTACTAGGGGGAATTCACCCCTCCACTTT.

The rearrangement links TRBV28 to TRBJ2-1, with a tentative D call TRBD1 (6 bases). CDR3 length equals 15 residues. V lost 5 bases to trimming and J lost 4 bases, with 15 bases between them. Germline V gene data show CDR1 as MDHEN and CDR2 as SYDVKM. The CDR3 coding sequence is TGTGCCAGCAGTCGGGCCGGGACATATTACAATGAGCAGTTCTTC. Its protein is CASSRAGTYYNEQFF.

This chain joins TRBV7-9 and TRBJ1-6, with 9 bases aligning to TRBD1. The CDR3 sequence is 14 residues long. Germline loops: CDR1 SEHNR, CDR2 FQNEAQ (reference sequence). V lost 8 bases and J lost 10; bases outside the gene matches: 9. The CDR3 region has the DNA TGTGCCAGCGCACCGGGACAGGGAGGATCACCCCTCCACTTT. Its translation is CASAPGQGGSPLHF.

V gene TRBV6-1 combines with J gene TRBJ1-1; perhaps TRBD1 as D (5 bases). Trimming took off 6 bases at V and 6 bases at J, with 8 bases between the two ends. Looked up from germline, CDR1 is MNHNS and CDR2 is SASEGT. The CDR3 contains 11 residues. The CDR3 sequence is CASSQGPEAFF. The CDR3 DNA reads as TGTGCCAGCAGCCAGGGCCCTGAAGCTTTCTTT.

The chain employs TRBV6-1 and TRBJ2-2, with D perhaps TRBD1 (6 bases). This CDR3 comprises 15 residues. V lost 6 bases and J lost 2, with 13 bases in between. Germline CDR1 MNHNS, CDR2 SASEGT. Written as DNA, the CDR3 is TGTGCCAGCAGGATTGACAGGAGCAACACCGGGGAGCTGTTTTTT. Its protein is CASRIDRSNTGELFF.

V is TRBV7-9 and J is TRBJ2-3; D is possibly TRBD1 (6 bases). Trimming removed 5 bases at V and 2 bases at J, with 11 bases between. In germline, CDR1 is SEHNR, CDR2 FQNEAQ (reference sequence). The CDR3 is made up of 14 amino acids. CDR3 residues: CASSGQTFTDTQYF. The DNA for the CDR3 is TGTGCCAGCAGCGGACAGACCTTCACAGATACGCAGTATTTT.

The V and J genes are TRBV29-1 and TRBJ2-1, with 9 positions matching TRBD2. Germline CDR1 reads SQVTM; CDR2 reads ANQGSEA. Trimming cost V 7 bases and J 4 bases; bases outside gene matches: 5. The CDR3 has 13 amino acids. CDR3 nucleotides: TGCAGCGGTGGAACTAGCGGGTACAATGAGCAGTTCTTC. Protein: CSGGTSGYNEQFF.